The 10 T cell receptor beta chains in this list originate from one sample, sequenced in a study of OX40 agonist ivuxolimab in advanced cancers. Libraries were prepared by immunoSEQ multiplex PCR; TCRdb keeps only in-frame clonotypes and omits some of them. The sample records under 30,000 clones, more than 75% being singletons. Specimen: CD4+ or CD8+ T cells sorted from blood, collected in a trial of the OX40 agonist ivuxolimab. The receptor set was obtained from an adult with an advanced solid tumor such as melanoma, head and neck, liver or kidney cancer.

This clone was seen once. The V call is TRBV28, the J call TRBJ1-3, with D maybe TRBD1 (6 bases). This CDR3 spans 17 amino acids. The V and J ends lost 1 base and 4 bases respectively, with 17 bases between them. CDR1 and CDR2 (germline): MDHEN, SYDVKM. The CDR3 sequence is CASSLFETGVVGNTIYF. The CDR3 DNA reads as TGTGCCAGCAGTTTATTCGAGACAGGAGTTGTCGGAAACACCATATATTTT. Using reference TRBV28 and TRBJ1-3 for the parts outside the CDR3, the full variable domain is DVKVTQSSRYLVKRTGEKVFLECVQDMDHENMFWYRQDPGLGLRLIYFSYDVKMKEKGDIPEGYSVSREKKERFSLILESASTNQTSMYLCASSLFETGVVGNTIYFGEGSWLTVV.

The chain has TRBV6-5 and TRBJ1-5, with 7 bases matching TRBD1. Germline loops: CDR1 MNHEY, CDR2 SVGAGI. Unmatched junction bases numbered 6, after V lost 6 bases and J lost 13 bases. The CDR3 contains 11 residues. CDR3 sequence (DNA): TGTGCCAGCAGCGGGGACAGAACTCAGCATTTT. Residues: CASSGDRTQHF.

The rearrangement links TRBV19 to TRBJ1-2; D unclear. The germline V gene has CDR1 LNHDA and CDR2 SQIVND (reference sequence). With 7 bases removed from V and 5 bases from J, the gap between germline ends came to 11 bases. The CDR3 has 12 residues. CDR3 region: CASITGEYGYTF. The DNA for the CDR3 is TGTGCCAGTATTACGGGAGAGTATGGCTACACCTTC.

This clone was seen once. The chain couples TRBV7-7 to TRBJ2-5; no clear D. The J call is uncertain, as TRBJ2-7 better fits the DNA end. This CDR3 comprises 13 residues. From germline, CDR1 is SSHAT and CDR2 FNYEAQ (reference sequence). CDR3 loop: CASSLEGTYEQYF. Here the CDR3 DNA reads TGTGCCAGCAGCTTAGAAGGGACCTACGAGCAGTACTTC.

The CDR3 nucleotides are TGTGCCAGCTCGGCGAACTCCGGGACCCTTACAGATACGCAGTATTTT. Encoded protein: CASSANSGTLTDTQYF. The chain links TRBV18 to TRBJ2-3, with D perhaps TRBD1 or TRBD2 (5 bases each). The V gene's germline CDR1 is KGHSH and CDR2 LQKENI. V lost 6 bases and J lost 3, with 19 bases in between. The CDR3 consists of 16 residues.

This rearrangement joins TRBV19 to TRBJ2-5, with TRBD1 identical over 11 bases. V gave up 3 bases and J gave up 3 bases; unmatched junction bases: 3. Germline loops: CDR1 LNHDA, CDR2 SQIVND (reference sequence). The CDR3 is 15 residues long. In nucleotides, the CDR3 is TGTGCCAGTAGTATCTGGGGACAGGGGGAAGAGACCCAGTACTTC. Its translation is CASSIWGQGEETQYF.

This CDR3 reads CSVSGGLGYNEQFF. CDR3 nucleotide sequence: TGCAGCGTGTCAGGGGGCTTAGGGTACAATGAGCAGTTCTTC. The chain couples TRBV29-1 to TRBJ2-1, with TRBD1 matching 8 bases. Germline V lookup: CDR1 SQVTM, CDR2 ANQGSEA. The CDR3 is 14 amino acids. J gave up 4 bases and V 6 bases, and 8 bases lay outside the gene matches.

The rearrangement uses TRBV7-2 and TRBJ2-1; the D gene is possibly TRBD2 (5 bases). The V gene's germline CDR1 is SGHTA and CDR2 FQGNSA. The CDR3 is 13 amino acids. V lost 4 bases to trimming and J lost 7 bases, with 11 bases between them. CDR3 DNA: TGTGCCAGCAGCTGGCGGGCCGGTAATGAGCAGTTCTTC. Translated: CASSWRAGNEQFF.

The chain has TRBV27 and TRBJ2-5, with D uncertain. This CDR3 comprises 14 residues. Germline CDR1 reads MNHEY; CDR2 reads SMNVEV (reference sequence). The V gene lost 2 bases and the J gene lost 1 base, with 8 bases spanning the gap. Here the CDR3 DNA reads TGTGCCAGCAGTTTAAACTACGCCCAAGAGACCCAGTACTTC. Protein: CASSLNYAQETQYF.

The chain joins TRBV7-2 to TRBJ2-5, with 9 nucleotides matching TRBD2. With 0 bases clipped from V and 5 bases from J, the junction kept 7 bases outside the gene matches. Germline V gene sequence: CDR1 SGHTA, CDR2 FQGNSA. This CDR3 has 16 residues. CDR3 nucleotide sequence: TGTGCCAGCAGCTTAGCGGCGGGGGGGCCCCCCGAGACCCAGTACTTC. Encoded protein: CASSLAAGGPPETQYF.